What follows describes a single T cell receptor (beta chain). The record originates from a study of blood T cell repertoires in COVID-19. Some clones are missing from TCRdb's copy, which holds only in-frame ones; the method was immunoSEQ multiplex PCR. The repertoire holds about 160,000 clones, about 87% seen once, with about 3.9% in the top ten. The CDR3 has 15 amino acids. From germline, CDR1 is SGHNT and CDR2 YYREEE (reference sequence). The V gene lost 0 bases and the J gene lost 1 base, with 11 bases spanning the gap. The specimen was peripheral blood. J is TRBJ2-7 and V is TRBV5-4; D is undetermined. This clonotype was sampled from a woman aged 55-69 years who had recovered from COVID-19. In DNA form, the CDR3 reads TGTGCCAGCAGCTTGGCCGCAGGATCTTCCTACGAGCAGTACTTC. It translates to CASSLAAGSSYEQYF.